A single sample is the source of the 10 T cell receptor beta chains below, sequenced in a study of T cell responses to AZD1222 COVID-19 vaccine. This table comes from immunoSEQ multiplex PCR, and its TCRdb copy is limited to in-frame clones, with some not included. This sample has 150,000 or so clones, with roughly 90% found just once. Sequenced material: peripheral blood, taken on day 0 of AZD1222 vaccination. These receptors were collected from an adult in good health.

The genes are TRBV28 and TRBJ1-2, with D possibly matching TRBD1 (5 bases). Per the germline V gene, CDR1 is MDHEN and CDR2 is SYDVKM. Deletions cut 5 bases from V and 3 bases from J, with 19 bases between. The CDR3 sequence is 16 residues long. CDR3 coding DNA: TGTGCCAGCAGTCTCCAGCCAGGGCGGGCTTACTATGGCTACACCTTC. It specifies CASSLQPGRAYYGYTF.

The chain uses TRBV6-2 or TRBV6-3 and TRBJ1-2; 10 bases fit TRBD1. The CDR3 consists of 14 residues. Germline V gene lookup returns CDR1 MNHEY and CDR2 SVGEGT. V shed 6 bases and J 6 bases; nucleotides not matched to a gene: 7. CDR3 sequence reads: CASSPGTGDHGYTF. As DNA, the CDR3 is TGTGCCAGCAGCCCCGGGACAGGGGATCATGGCTACACCTTC.

J is TRBJ2-2 and V is TRBV7-3, with 10 bases aligning to TRBD1. Germline V CDR1 and CDR2: SGHTA, FQGTGA. V was pared by 2 bases and J by 5 bases, with 8 bases of the junction left unmatched. This CDR3 is 17 amino acids long. CDR3 DNA sequence: TGTGCCAGCAGCTTACGGTACCCGGGACAGGGGACCGGGGAGCTGTTTTTT. The encoded protein is CASSLRYPGQGTGELFF.

This chain uses TRBV3-1 (or the pseudogene TRBV3-2) with TRBJ1-4, with 7 bases that match TRBD1. V dropped 0 bases and J dropped 7; count of bases not matched to a gene: 5. CDR1 and CDR2 from the germline V gene are LGHDT and YNNKEL (reference sequence). The CDR3 has 15 residues. The CDR3 reads CASSQDRGGTEKLFF. The CDR3 bases are TGTGCCAGCAGCCAAGACAGGGGGGGTACTGAAAAACTGTTTTTT.

This chain uses TRBV6-5 with TRBJ2-1; D uncertain. V was shortened by 4 bases and J by 3 bases, with 7 bases between the two germline ends. The CDR3 is made up of 13 amino acids. Germline CDR1 reads MNHEY; CDR2 reads SVGAGI. In DNA, the CDR3 is TGTGCCAGCAGTTCTGCGTACTACAATGAGCAGTTCTTC. It translates to CASSSAYYNEQFF.

The rearrangement uses TRBV6-2 or TRBV6-3 and TRBJ2-3, with TRBD1 matching over 7 bases. J was trimmed by 4 bases and V by 4 bases; bases with no gene match: 8. Germline V gene sequence: CDR1 MNHEY, CDR2 SVGEGT. The CDR3 has 15 amino acids. CDR3 region: CASSSRGQGADTQYF. The CDR3, as DNA: TGTGCCAGCAGTTCACGAGGGCAGGGGGCAGATACGCAGTATTTT.

The V and J genes are TRBV7-9 and TRBJ1-1; a weak D match, TRBD1 (5 bases). Trimming stripped 3 bases from V and 1 base from J, with 9 bases between. The germline V gene has CDR1 SEHNR and CDR2 FQNEAQ (reference sequence). The CDR3 spans 14 residues. The CDR3 nucleotides read TGTGCCAGCAGCTTCCAGGGAGGGAACACTGAAGCTTTCTTT. This encodes CASSFQGGNTEAFF. Combining the CDR3 with reference TRBV7-9 and TRBJ1-1 gives the whole variable domain DTGVSQNPRHKITKRGQNVTFRCDPISEHNRLYWYRQTLGQGPEFLTYFQNEAQLEKSRLLSDRFSAERPKGSFSTLEIQRTEQGDSAMYLCASSFQGGNTEAFFGQGTRLTVV.

This chain connects TRBV13 to TRBJ1-1, with a weak D call TRBD1 (6 bases). Looked up from germline, CDR1 is PRHDT and CDR2 is FYEKMQ (reference sequence). Trimming left V 6 bases short and J 4 bases short, with 15 bases between. This CDR3 region has 14 residues. DNA of the CDR3: TGTGCCAGCAGGAAAGGGGGGGCGATCACTGAAGCTTTCTTT. Encoded protein: CASRKGGAITEAFF.

This rearrangement joins TRBV12-5 to TRBJ2-3; a possible D gene is TRBD2 (5 bases). Trimming shortened V by 1 base and J by 2 bases, and 10 bases separated the two germline ends. The CDR3 covers 15 residues. Germline V lookup: CDR1 LGHNT, CDR2 FRNRAP. The CDR3 DNA sequence: TGTGCTAGTGGTTTGGGACTATTGCACACAGATACGCAGTATTTT. This gives the protein CASGLGLLHTDTQYF.

The V gene is TRBV4-3, the J gene TRBJ2-5, with D possibly being TRBD2 (5 bases). Trimming took off 2 bases at V and 1 base at J, with 8 bases between the two ends. Germline V gene lookup returns CDR1 LGHNA and CDR2 YSLEER. CDR3 length: 14 amino acids. The CDR3 loop reads CASSQRGFQETQYF. CDR3 DNA sequence: TGCGCCAGCAGCCAAAGAGGGTTCCAAGAGACCCAGTACTTC.